This is a list of T cell receptor beta chains from one sample in a study of blood T cell repertoires in COVID-19. The data were produced by immunoSEQ multiplex PCR, yet TCRdb's version contains in-frame clones alone and is incomplete. The repertoire holds hundreds of thousands of clones, approximately 91% seen once, with 6% to 8% in the top ten. Input material: peripheral blood. The source of these receptors is a woman in her 70s with COVID-19, enrolled during active disease. Each CDR3 is given with its conserved first and last residue. The D gene is left open where the match is weak. Size is stated for part of the rows, as once, few or many counts, or as a class when the clone is expanded.

D,J,V,size,DNA,CDR3
TRBD2,TRBJ2-7,TRBV5-6,.,TGTGCCAGCAGCTTTTTGACTAGCGGGGGTTACTACGAGCAGTACTTC,CASSFLTSGGYYEQYF
TRBD1,TRBJ1-1,TRBV6-5,.,TGTGCCAGCAGATGGGACAGCTTAAACACTGAAGCTTTCTTT,CASRWDSLNTEAFF
TRBD1,TRBJ1-5,TRBV24-1,.,TGTGCCACCAGTGATTGGGACAGCCCGTGGCCCCAGCATTTT,CATSDWDSPWPQHF
.,TRBJ1-2,TRBV28,.,TGTGCCAGCAGTTCCTCGACAGCCTTGGGATTCTATGGCTACACCTTC,CASSSSTALGFYGYTF
TRBD2,TRBJ2-7,TRBV5-1,.,TGCGCCAGCAGTCCCCTAGCGGGGGGGTCCCACGAGCAGTACTTC,CASSPLAGGSHEQYF
TRBD1,TRBJ1-2,TRBV4-1,.,TGCGCCAGCAGCATTCACAGGGGAGATAACTATGGCTACACCTTC,CASSIHRGDNYGYTF
.,TRBJ1-6,TRBV5-6,once,TGTGCCAGCAGCTTGGCTGGGACAACCTCCCGCAATTCACCCCTCCACTTT,CASSLAGTTSRNSPLHF
.,TRBJ1-1,TRBV28,.,TGTGCCAGCAGTTCCCCTATCTACACTGAAGCTTTCTTT,CASSSPIYTEAFF
.,TRBJ1-3,TRBV19,.,TGTGCCAGTTCCCTCTCTGGAAACACCATATATTTT,CASSLSGNTIYF
TRBD1,TRBJ2-7,TRBV6-5,.,TGTGCCAGCAGTTACTTCTACAGGGGCGAGCAGTACTTC,CASSYFYRGEQYF
TRBD2,TRBJ2-2,TRBV5-6,.,TGTGCCAGCAACTCCCGGGGGGGGACCGGGGAGCTGTTTTTT,CASNSRGGTGELFF
.,TRBJ1-4,TRBV5-1,.,TGCGCCAGCAGCTTGGACAGCCTCACGGGGGAAAAACTGTTTTTT,CASSLDSLTGEKLFF
.,TRBJ1-3,TRBV4-1,.,TGCGCCAGCAGCCAAGTAATTGCACAGGCTGGAAACACCATATATTTT,CASSQVIAQAGNTIYF
TRBD1,TRBJ1-3,TRBV27,.,TGTGCCAGCAGTGATACAGGGGCGCCAGGAAACACCATATATTTT,CASSDTGAPGNTIYF
.,TRBJ2-7,TRBV7-2,few,TGTGCCAGCAGCTTAGTGTCTGGAGGCTCCTACGAGCAGTACTTC,CASSLVSGGSYEQYF
.,TRBJ1-5,TRBV6-6,.,TGTGCCAGCAGTCCTGACTCTGAGGGTCAGCCCCAGCATTTT,CASSPDSEGQPQHF
.,TRBJ1-2,TRBV29-1,.,TGCAGCGTTCCCCAGGGGTTCTATGGCTACACCTTC,CSVPQGFYGYTF
.,TRBJ1-2,TRBV7-9,.,TGTGCCAGCAGCGTCCAGGTGACTAACTATGGCTACACCTTC,CASSVQVTNYGYTF
TRBD1,TRBJ2-7,TRBV30,.,TGTGCCTGGAGTCGGGGACAGGGGTCGGACGAGCAGTACTTC,CAWSRGQGSDEQYF
TRBD2,TRBJ2-3,TRBV5-1,.,TGCGCCAGCAGCAAAGTCCTGGGGACTAGCGGGGGCCGGGACACAGATACGCAGTATTTT,CASSKVLGTSGGRDTDTQYF
.,TRBJ1-5,TRBV19,.,TGTGCCAGTAGTTCGGGGGGCCTACTGGAATCCAATCAGCCCCAGCATTTT,CASSSGGLLESNQPQHF
.,TRBJ2-2,TRBV6-2/TRBV6-3,.,TGTGCCAGCAGTTCCGGGACAACTAACACCGGGGAGCTGTTTTTT,CASSSGTTNTGELFF
TRBD1,TRBJ1-5,TRBV5-8,once,TGTGCCAGCAGCTTCCCCGGGACAGGGATCAATCAGCCCCAGCATTTT,CASSFPGTGINQPQHF
TRBD1,TRBJ2-7,TRBV7-9,.,TGTGCCAGCAGCTTTCAGGGGGCATTGGACGAGCAGTACTTC,CASSFQGALDEQYF
.,TRBJ1-6,TRBV30,.,TGTGCCTGGACCACCGCGGCAGGGCCCTATTCTAATTCACCCCTCCACTTT,CAWTTAAGPYSNSPLHF
.,TRBJ1-1,TRBV30,once,TGTGCCTGGAGGGTACTGAAGGCAGGTACTGAAGCTTTCTTT,CAWRVLKAGTEAFF
.,TRBJ1-1,TRBV19,.,TGTGCCAGTACTCCTCATCAGGGGCCTGAAGCTTTCTTT,CASTPHQGPEAFF
TRBD1,TRBJ1-2,TRBV3-1/TRBV3-2,once,TGTGCCAGCAGCCATGTCCAGGGGGACGCTAACTATGGCTACACCTTC,CASSHVQGDANYGYTF
.,TRBJ2-2,TRBV11-2,.,TGTGCCAGCAGCTTAGAGATAGCGAACACCGGGGAGCTGTTTTTT,CASSLEIANTGELFF
TRBD2,TRBJ2-3,TRBV2,.,TGTGCCAGCAGTGACATGGCGGGGGACTTGCTTTATACGCAGTATTTT,CASSDMAGDLLYTQYF